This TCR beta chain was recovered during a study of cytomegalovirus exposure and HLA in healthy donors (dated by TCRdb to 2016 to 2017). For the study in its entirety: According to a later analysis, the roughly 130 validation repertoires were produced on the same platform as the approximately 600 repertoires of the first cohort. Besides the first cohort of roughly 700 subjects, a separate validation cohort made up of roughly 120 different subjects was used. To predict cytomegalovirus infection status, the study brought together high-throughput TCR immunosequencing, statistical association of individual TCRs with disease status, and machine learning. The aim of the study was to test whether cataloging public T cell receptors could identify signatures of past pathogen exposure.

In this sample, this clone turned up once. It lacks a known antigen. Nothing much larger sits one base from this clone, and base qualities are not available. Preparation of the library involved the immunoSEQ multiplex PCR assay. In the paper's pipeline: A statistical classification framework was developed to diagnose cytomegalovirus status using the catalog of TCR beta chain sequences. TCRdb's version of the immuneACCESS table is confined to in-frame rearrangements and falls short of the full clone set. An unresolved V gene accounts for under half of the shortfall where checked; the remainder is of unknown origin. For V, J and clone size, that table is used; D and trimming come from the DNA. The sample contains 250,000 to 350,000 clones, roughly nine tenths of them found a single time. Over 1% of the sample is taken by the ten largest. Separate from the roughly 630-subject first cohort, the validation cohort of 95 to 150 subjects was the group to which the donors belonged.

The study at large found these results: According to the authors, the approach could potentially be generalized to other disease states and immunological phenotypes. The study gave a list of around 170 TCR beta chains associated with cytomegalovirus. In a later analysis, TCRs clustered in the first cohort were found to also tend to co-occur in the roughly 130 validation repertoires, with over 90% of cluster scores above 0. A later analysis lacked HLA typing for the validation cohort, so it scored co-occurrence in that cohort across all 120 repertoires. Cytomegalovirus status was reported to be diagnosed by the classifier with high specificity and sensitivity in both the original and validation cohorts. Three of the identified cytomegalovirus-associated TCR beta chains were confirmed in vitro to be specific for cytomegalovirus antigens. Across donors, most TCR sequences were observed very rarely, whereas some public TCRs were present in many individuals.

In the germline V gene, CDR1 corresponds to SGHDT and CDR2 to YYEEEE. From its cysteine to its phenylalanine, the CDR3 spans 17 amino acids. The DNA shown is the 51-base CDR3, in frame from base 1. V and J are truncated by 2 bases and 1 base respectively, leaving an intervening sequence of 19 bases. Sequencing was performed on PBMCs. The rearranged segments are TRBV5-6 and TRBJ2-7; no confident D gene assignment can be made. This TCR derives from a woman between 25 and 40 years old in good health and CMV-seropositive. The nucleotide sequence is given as TGTGCCAGCAGCTTAAAATGGACGGTGGTGAGATCCTACGAGCAGTACTTC. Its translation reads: CASSLKWTVVRSYEQYF. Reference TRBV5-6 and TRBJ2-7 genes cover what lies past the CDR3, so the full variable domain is DAGVTQSPTHLIKTRGQQVTLRCSPKSGHDTVSWYQQALGQGPQFIFQYYEEEERQRGNFPDRFSGHQFPNYSSELNVNALLLGDSALYLCASSLKWTVVRSYEQYFGPGTRLTVT.